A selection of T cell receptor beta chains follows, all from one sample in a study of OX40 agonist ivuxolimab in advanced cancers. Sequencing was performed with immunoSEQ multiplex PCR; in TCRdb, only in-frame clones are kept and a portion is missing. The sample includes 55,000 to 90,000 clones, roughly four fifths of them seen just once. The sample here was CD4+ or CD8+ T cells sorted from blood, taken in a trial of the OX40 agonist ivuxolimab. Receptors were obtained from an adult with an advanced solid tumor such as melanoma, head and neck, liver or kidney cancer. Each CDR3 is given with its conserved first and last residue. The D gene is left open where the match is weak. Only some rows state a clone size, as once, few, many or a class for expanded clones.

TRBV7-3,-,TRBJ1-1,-,CASSIYRVMNTEAFF,TGTGCCAGCAGCATTTACAGGGTCATGAACACTGAAGCTTTCTTT
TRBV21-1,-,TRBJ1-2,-,CASSTRIRTLVYGYTF,TGTGCCAGCAGCACACGGATAAGGACTCTAGTCTATGGCTACACCTTC
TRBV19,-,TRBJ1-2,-,CASSTSPGPPYGYTF,TGTGCCAGTAGTACGAGCCCCGGACCTCCCTATGGCTACACCTTC
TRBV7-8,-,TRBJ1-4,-,CASSPTVGDWVTNEKLFF,TGTGCCAGCAGCCCGACTGTGGGGGACTGGGTAACTAATGAAAAACTGTTTTTT
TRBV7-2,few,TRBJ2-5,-,CASSLAIREGAQYF,TGTGCCAGCAGCTTAGCAATACGGGAAGGGGCCCAGTACTTC
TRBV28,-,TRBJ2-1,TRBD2,CASSLPPGTSYEQFF,TGTGCCAGCAGTTTACCCCCGGGGACTAGTTATGAGCAGTTCTTC
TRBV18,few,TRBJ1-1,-,CASSPQPGSTEAFF,TGTGCCAGCTCACCACAGCCGGGAAGCACTGAAGCTTTCTTT
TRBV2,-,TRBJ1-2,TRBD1,CASSPPNHRDRQNGYTF,TGTGCCAGCAGCCCTCCTAACCACCGGGACAGGCAGAATGGCTACACCTTC
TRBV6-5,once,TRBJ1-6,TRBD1,CASSWDRGLPPLHF,TGTGCCAGTTCCTGGGACAGGGGTCTTCCACCCCTCCACTTT
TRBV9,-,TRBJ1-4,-,CASRGEKLFF,TGTGCCAGTAGGGGTGAAAAACTGTTTTTT
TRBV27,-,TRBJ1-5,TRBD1,CASNPSWTGNQPQHF,TGTGCCAGCAACCCCTCGTGGACAGGGAATCAGCCCCAGCATTTT
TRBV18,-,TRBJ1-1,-,CASSPKGQGQQKNTEAFF,TGTGCCAGCTCACCAAAGGGCCAAGGACAACAAAAGAACACTGAAGCTTTCTTT
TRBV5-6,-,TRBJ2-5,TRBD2,CASSVTSGGARTQYF,TGTGCCAGCAGCGTGACTAGCGGGGGGGCAAGGACCCAGTACTTC
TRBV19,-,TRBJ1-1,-,CASSISGQPNTEAFF,TGTGCCAGTAGTATCTCGGGACAACCGAACACTGAAGCTTTCTTT
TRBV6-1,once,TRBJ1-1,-,CASSATAWNTEAFF,TGTGCCAGCAGTGCAACCGCCTGGAACACTGAAGCTTTCTTT
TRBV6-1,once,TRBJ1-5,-,CASSEFQPQHF,TGTGCCAGCAGTGAATTTCAGCCCCAGCATTTT
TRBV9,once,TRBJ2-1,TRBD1,CASSVATGGGNEQFF,TGTGCCAGCAGCGTAGCAACAGGGGGTGGGAACGAGCAGTTCTTC
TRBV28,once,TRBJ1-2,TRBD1,CASSLSSYRTGLYTF,TGTGCCAGCAGTTTAAGTTCGTATAGGACAGGGCTATACACCTTC